These 29 T cell receptor beta chains were sequenced from one sample in a study of cytomegalovirus exposure and HLA in healthy donors. The PCR had 60 Vbeta and 13 Jbeta primers. TCRdb keeps only in-frame clones here, not all; method: immunoSEQ multiplex PCR. This sample yields over 120,000 clones, of which 78% are seen a single time; around 2.9% belongs to the top ten. The sample was PBMCs. The receptors here all came from a female donor in good health and CMV-seronegative.

J is TRBJ2-5 and V is TRBV19, with 7 nucleotides matching TRBD1. The CDR3 loop spans 15 amino acids. Trimming at V came to 5 bases and at J to 7 bases, leaving 13 bases not matched to a gene. The germline CDR1 and CDR2 sequences are LNHDA and SQIVND (reference sequence). CDR3 in DNA: TGTGCCAGTAGTCCGACAGGGAACGGGCTAGGGACCCAGTACTTC. Translation gives CASSPTGNGLGTQYF.

This chain links TRBV6-6 with TRBJ2-1; 8 nucleotides align to TRBD2. CDR1 is MNHNY, CDR2 SVGAGI, per germline (reference sequence). This CDR3 region has 14 residues. V lost 6 bases and J lost 4; bases outside the gene matches: 5. The CDR3 spells CASSLAGDYNEQFF. CDR3 in DNA: TGTGCCAGCAGCCTAGCGGGCGATTACAATGAGCAGTTCTTC.

J is TRBJ1-2 and V is TRBV7-9; D remains ambiguous. Germline-derived CDR1 and CDR2 are SEHNR and FQNEAQ (reference sequence). The CDR3 runs to 15 residues. The germline V and J ends were trimmed by 5 bases and 8 bases, with 21 bases remaining between them. The CDR3 DNA is TGTGCCAGCAGCGCCTCGGGATTCCGATTGGGAGGCTACACCTTC. As protein: CASSASGFRLGGYTF.

This clone was counted a few times. The CDR3, as DNA: TGTGCCAGTAGGTCAGGACTAGCGGCCACAGATACGCAGTATTTT. Protein product: CASRSGLAATDTQYF. This chain joins TRBV19 and TRBJ2-3; TRBD2 matches 10 bases. Germline lookup yields CDR1 LNHDA and CDR2 SQIVND (reference sequence). The ends lost 6 bases at V and 2 bases at J; junction bases unmatched: 5. The CDR3 sequence is 15 residues long.

V gene TRBV5-1 combines with J gene TRBJ2-5; tentative D call: TRBD2 (5 bases). Germline CDR1 is SGHRS and CDR2 is YFSETQ. The CDR3 has 14 amino acids. Between the trimmed V and J ends, which lost 2 bases and 4 bases, there was a span of 12 bases. The CDR3 coding sequence is TGCGCCAGCAGCTTATCTAGGGAGTTAGAGACCCAGTACTTC. Encoded protein: CASSLSRELETQYF.

This chain links TRBV10-3 with TRBJ2-2; TRBD1 matches at 9 bases. The CDR3 extends over 15 amino acids. CDR1 and CDR2 (germline): ENHRY, SYGVKD. V shed 6 bases and J 3 bases; nucleotides not matched to a gene: 5. The CDR3 DNA follows: TGTGCCATCAGCAAGGGACAGGGAGACACCGGGGAGCTGTTTTTT. It encodes CAISKGQGDTGELFF.

This clone is a singleton in its sample. The rearrangement uses TRBV7-9 and TRBJ2-7; D gene uncertain. The CDR3 contains 12 residues. V gave up 5 bases and J gave up 6 bases, with 11 bases separating them. Per the germline V gene, CDR1 is SEHNR and CDR2 is FQNEAQ (reference sequence). The CDR3 loop is CASSGVGPEQYF. The CDR3 nucleotides read TGTGCCAGCAGCGGCGTGGGCCCCGAGCAGTACTTC.

This chain uses TRBV7-6 with TRBJ1-4, with D perhaps TRBD1 (6 bases). Germline V CDR1 and CDR2: SGHVS, FNYEAQ. The CDR3 length is 19 residues. Trimming pared 1 base from V and 2 bases from J, leaving 20 bases between. CDR3 region: CASSLVPGTPLGTNEKLFF. CDR3 coding DNA: TGTGCCAGCAGCTTAGTCCCCGGGACACCGCTGGGGACTAATGAAAAACTGTTTTTT.

The chain has TRBV6-4 and TRBJ2-2, with D perhaps TRBD2 (6 bases). Germline V gene lookup returns CDR1 MRHNA and CDR2 SNTAGT. CDR3 length: 13 residues. Trimming shortened V by 9 bases and J by 2 bases, and 10 bases separated the two germline ends. CDR3 in DNA: TGTGCCAGTAGCGGCGCTAACACCGGGGAGCTGTTTTTT. Its translation is CASSGANTGELFF.

This clone was picked up a small number of times. The chain uses TRBV4-3 and TRBJ2-2, with 9 bases that match TRBD1. V lost 3 bases to trimming and J lost 5 bases; unmatched junction nucleotides: 7. This CDR3 is 16 amino acids long. Per germline, CDR1 LGHNA and CDR2 YSLEER. The CDR3 is CASSHFRQGGTGELFF. The CDR3 nucleotides are TGCGCCAGCAGCCATTTCCGACAGGGGGGAACCGGGGAGCTGTTTTTT.

V usage is TRBV5-1 and J usage is TRBJ2-7; TRBD2 matches at 8 bases. In germline, CDR1 is SGHRS, CDR2 YFSETQ. The trim removed 4 bases at V and 7 bases at J, leaving 7 bases unmatched. The CDR3 consists of 13 residues. Written as DNA, the CDR3 is TGCGCCAGCAGCGCGCCCGGGACTAGAGAGCAGTACTTC. Amino acid sequence: CASSAPGTREQYF.

CDR3 region: CASRATGGTGYEQYF. CDR3 sequence (DNA): TGTGCCAGCAGGGCTACAGGGGGCACGGGGTACGAGCAGTACTTC. The chain uses TRBV6-6 and TRBJ2-7; 9 bases are shared with TRBD1. The length of the CDR3 is 15 residues. The trim removed 6 bases at V and 4 bases at J, leaving 10 bases unmatched. Germline values: CDR1 MNHNY, CDR2 SVGAGI (reference sequence).

The rearrangement joins TRBV5-6 to TRBJ2-2, with D possibly TRBD1 on 6 matching bases. This CDR3 has 14 amino acids. Germline lookup yields CDR1 SGHDT and CDR2 YYEEEE. Between the trimmed V and J ends, which lost 3 bases and 5 bases, there was a span of 11 bases. The chain's CDR3 is CASSSGQGTGELFF. CDR3 in DNA: TGTGCCAGCAGCTCGGGGCAGGGGACCGGGGAGCTGTTTTTT.

This chain joins TRBV18 and TRBJ2-2; unclear D gene. The length of the CDR3 is 15 residues. CDR1 is KGHSH, CDR2 LQKENI, per germline. Between the trimmed V and J ends, which lost 3 bases and 4 bases, there was a span of 12 bases. The CDR3: CASSPGPKSTGELFF. The CDR3 DNA is TGTGCCAGCTCACCGGGCCCGAAATCCACCGGGGAGCTGTTTTTT.

This clone appeared a few times. This chain joins TRBV7-8 and TRBJ2-7, with TRBD2 as a possible D gene (6 bases). The CDR3 spans 17 residues. In germline, CDR1 is SGHVS, CDR2 FQNEAQ. V was trimmed by 5 bases and J by 0 bases, leaving 20 bases between them. CDR3 nucleotides: TGTGCCAGCAGCCACTCGCTGTCTGCGGGGTACTCCTACGAGCAGTACTTC. It encodes CASSHSLSAGYSYEQYF.

The chain is built from TRBV5-4 and TRBJ1-1; tentatively, D is TRBD1 (6 bases). This CDR3 has 15 amino acids. In germline, CDR1 is SGHNT, CDR2 YYREEE (reference sequence). Deletions cut 4 bases from V and 4 bases from J, with 17 bases between. DNA for the CDR3: TGTGCCAGCAGCCCCGCGGGCACAGGGACCACTGAAGCTTTCTTT. It is translated as CASSPAGTGTTEAFF.

This rearrangement joins TRBV5-1 to TRBJ2-3; 7 bases fit TRBD2. The CDR3 contains 17 residues. Per the germline V gene, CDR1 is SGHRS and CDR2 is YFSETQ. After removal of 0 bases from V and 1 base from J, the junction contained 8 bases not matched to a gene. CDR3 sequence (DNA): TGCGCCAGCAGCTTGGGAGGTGTTGCGGGGGGCACAGATACGCAGTATTTT. Its protein is CASSLGGVAGGTDTQYF.

This chain links TRBV6-1 with TRBJ2-1; no clear D. The CDR3 loop spans 13 amino acids. Germline V CDR1 and CDR2: MNHNS, SASEGT. Trimming took 11 bases from V and 0 from J, leaving 11 bases between them. DNA for the CDR3: TGTGCCTCCCGTCGCAGCTCCTACAATGAGCAGTTCTTC. Translated, it gives CASRRSSYNEQFF.

The chain employs TRBV28 and TRBJ2-7, with 16 bases matching TRBD2. Germline V gene sequence: CDR1 MDHEN, CDR2 SYDVKM. The V segment lost 5 bases and the J segment 4 bases; nucleotides outside the gene matches: 11. The CDR3 runs to 18 residues. The CDR3 DNA follows: TGTGCCAGCAGTCACACCGGGACTAGCGGGGGGGCCGGGTACGAGCAGTACTTC. As protein: CASSHTGTSGGAGYEQYF.

The chain is built from TRBV2 and TRBJ2-3, with a tentative D call TRBD2 (7 bases). The CDR3 loop spans 13 amino acids. V shed 10 bases and J shed 4 bases, with 15 bases lying between them. Germline CDR1 SNHLY, CDR2 FYNNEI. This CDR3 reads CAIVRGPADTQYF. The CDR3 nucleotides are TGTGCCATCGTGCGGGGGCCCGCAGATACGCAGTATTTT.

The chain carries TRBV18 and TRBJ1-2; unclear D gene. The CDR3 is 15 amino acids. The germline V and J ends were trimmed by 4 bases and 0 bases, with 12 bases remaining between them. Germline V lookup: CDR1 KGHSH, CDR2 LQKENI. The CDR3 DNA is TGTGCCAGCTCACTAGCGACTCAAGCTAACTATGGCTACACCTTC. This encodes CASSLATQANYGYTF.

The rearrangement joins TRBV5-1 to TRBJ1-4; 8 nucleotides agree with TRBD1. This CDR3 spans 15 amino acids. The trim removed 0 bases at V and 5 bases at J, leaving 3 bases unmatched. Germline V CDR1 and CDR2: SGHRS, YFSETQ. In DNA form, the CDR3 reads TGCGCCAGCAGCTTGGAGGGGACAGGAAATGAAAAACTGTTTTTT. Translation: CASSLEGTGNEKLFF.

The CDR3 DNA sequence: TGTGCCAGCAACCATGACAGGGGGCTCAACACCGGGGAGCTGTTTTTT. Its protein is CASNHDRGLNTGELFF. This sequence joins TRBV28 and TRBJ2-2, with TRBD1 matching over 10 bases. The germline V gene encodes CDR1 MDHEN and CDR2 SYDVKM. The CDR3 is 16 amino acids. V trimming: 7 bases; J trimming: 2 bases; junction bases outside the gene matches: 7.

This sequence joins TRBV19 and TRBJ2-2, with D maybe TRBD2 (6 bases). From germline, CDR1 is LNHDA and CDR2 SQIVND (reference sequence). The CDR3 extends over 16 amino acids. Trimming removed 2 bases at V and 4 bases at J, with 14 bases between. The CDR3 region is CASSIKQLASTGELFF. The CDR3 DNA reads as TGTGCCAGTAGTATAAAGCAACTAGCTTCCACCGGGGAGCTGTTTTTT. The full variable domain, its missing parts supplied by reference TRBV19 and TRBJ2-2, is DGGITQSPKYLFRKEGQNVTLSCEQNLNHDAMYWYRQDPGQGLRLIYYSQIVNDFQKGDIAEGYSVSREKKESFPLTVTSAQKNPTAFYLCASSIKQLASTGELFFGEGSRLTVL.

This chain connects TRBV19 to TRBJ2-2; D gene ambiguous. V lost 0 bases to trimming and J lost 4 bases, with 6 bases between them. CDR3 length: 14 residues. Looked up from germline, CDR1 is LNHDA and CDR2 is SQIVND (reference sequence). The DNA of the CDR3 is TGTGCCAGTAGTATAGACAGGATCACCGGGGAGCTGTTTTTT. Protein: CASSIDRITGELFF.

This chain connects TRBV7-9 to TRBJ1-2; possible D gene TRBD1, 5 bases. The CDR3 is 14 residues long. Germline lookup yields CDR1 SEHNR and CDR2 FQNEAQ (reference sequence). V was shortened by 8 bases and J by 5 bases, with 18 bases between the two germline ends. This CDR3 reads CASGRQPVTYGYTF. The CDR3 bases are TGTGCCAGCGGCCGACAGCCTGTTACTTATGGCTACACCTTC.

The chain couples TRBV5-1 to TRBJ2-7, with a possible D match to TRBD1 (6 bases). Per the germline V gene, CDR1 is SGHRS and CDR2 is YFSETQ. Trimming left V 4 bases short and J 7 bases short, with 12 bases between. CDR3 size: 12 residues. DNA for the CDR3: TGCGCCAGCAGCCCCTCCGACAGGGAGCAGTACTTC. This gives the protein CASSPSDREQYF.

The chain couples TRBV7-2 to TRBJ1-5, with D uncertain. V lost 3 bases, J lost 5 bases, and 8 bases lay in between. The CDR3 totals 13 residues. Germline V CDR1 and CDR2: SGHTA, FQGNSA. The CDR3 DNA is TGTGCCAGCAGCTTGCAGGCTCATCAGCCCCAGCATTTT. Encoded protein: CASSLQAHQPQHF.

The V gene is TRBV28, the J gene TRBJ1-1; D remains ambiguous. The germline gives CDR1 MDHEN, CDR2 SYDVKM. V was clipped by 6 bases and J by 10 bases, with 15 bases between them. The CDR3 is made up of 12 amino acids. CDR3 residues: CASRDGLRGAFF. For the CDR3, the DNA is TGTGCCAGCAGGGACGGGTTACGGGGAGCTTTCTTT.